Listed below are T cell receptor beta chains from one sample, sequenced in a study of CD8 T cells in ankylosing spondylitis. TCRdb reprocessed the 5' RACE reads via MiXCR and lists one record per CDR3 protein. This table has more than 400,000 distinct CDR3 sequences, less than 6% appearing once. Sequenced sample: blood, either unsorted or a sorted T cell fraction (not recorded which). The receptors come from a male donor with ankylosing spondylitis. CDR3s include the opening cysteine and the closing phenylalanine or tryptophan. A D gene is named only where the DNA matches it firmly. Clone size is given for some rows only: seen once, a few or many times, or a class if the clone is expanded.

CSARVPSGRVYRNEQFF,TGCAGTGCTAGAGTTCCTAGCGGGAGGGTATATCGCAATGAGCAGTTCTTC,TRBJ2-1,few,TRBD2,TRBV20-1
CSARDPQLNTEAFF,TGCAGTGCTAGAGATCCCCAGTTGAACACTGAAGCTTTCTTT,TRBJ1-1,many,NA,TRBV20-1
CASSPGTGHSGNTIYF,TGTGCCAGCAGCCCAGGGACGGGTCACTCTGGAAACACCATATATTTT,TRBJ1-3,many,NA,TRBV14
CASSSTSHEQFF,TGCGCCAGCAGCTCCACTAGTCATGAGCAGTTCTTC,TRBJ2-1,few,NA,TRBV5-1
CASSFGLAGRQFF,TGTGCCAGCAGCTTTGGACTAGCGGGAAGACAGTTCTTC,TRBJ2-1,many,TRBD2,TRBV7-2
CASSEGRNYQETQYF,TGTGCCAGCAGCGAGGGACGGAATTACCAAGAGACCCAGTACTTC,TRBJ2-5,many,NA,TRBV9
CAISERKGATEAFF,TGTGCCATCAGTGAACGGAAGGGGGCCACTGAAGCTTTCTTT,TRBJ1-1,many,TRBD1,TRBV10-3
CASSSYTGELFF,TGTGCCAGCAGTTCGTATACCGGGGAGCTGTTTTTT,TRBJ2-2,many,NA,TRBV7-9
CASSPPGRAGYNEQFF,TGTGCCAGCTCACCACCGGGAAGGGCTGGCTACAATGAGCAGTTCTTC,TRBJ2-1,many,NA,TRBV18
CASSYSDEETQYF,TGTGCCAGCAGTTACTCGGACGAAGAGACCCAGTACTTC,TRBJ2-5,NA,NA,TRBV6-6
CASNGAYSGEQYF,TGTGCCAGCAACGGGGCTTATTCCGGCGAGCAGTACTTC,TRBJ2-7,many,NA,TRBV2
CASSYQREPDTQYF,TGTGCCAGCAGTTACCAACGGGAGCCAGATACGCAGTATTTT,TRBJ2-3,many,NA,TRBV6-2/TRBV6-3
CASSLRGLAGADTQYF,TGCGCCAGCAGCTTGCGGGGACTAGCGGGAGCAGATACGCAGTATTTT,TRBJ2-3,many,TRBD2,TRBV5-1
CASSPPQTQYF,TGTGCCAGCAGCCCGCCTCAGACCCAGTACTTC,TRBJ2-5,few,NA,TRBV3-1
CAISEKTGPWDSPLHF,TGTGCCATCAGTGAGAAGACAGGCCCATGGGATTCACCCCTCCACTTT,TRBJ1-6,many,NA,TRBV10-3
CASSLDFSSYNEQFF,TGTGCCAGCAGCTTAGACTTCAGCTCCTACAATGAGCAGTTCTTC,TRBJ2-1,few,NA,TRBV11-2
CASSYGGAGGIGTEAFF,TGTGCCAGCAGTTATGGTGGGGCAGGGGGCATTGGCACTGAAGCTTTCTTT,TRBJ1-1,many,TRBD1,TRBV6-5
CASSPKTGVREKLFF,TGTGCCAGCAGCCCAAAGACAGGGGTACGCGAAAAACTGTTTTTT,TRBJ1-4,many,TRBD1,TRBV7-9
CASSLVGGLYEQFF,TGCGCCAGCAGCTTGGTGGGCGGGCTCTATGAGCAGTTCTTC,TRBJ2-1,many,NA,TRBV5-1
CASSPGTSADTQYF,TGTGCCAGCAGCCCCGGGACTAGTGCAGATACGCAGTATTTT,TRBJ2-3,many,TRBD2,TRBV7-3
CASSQGDQIYYEQYF,TGTGCCAGCAGTCAGGGGGACCAGATATACTACGAGCAGTACTTC,TRBJ2-7,few,TRBD1,TRBV7-2
CASSNRGLNTGELFF,TGCGCCAGCAGCAACAGGGGCCTCAACACCGGGGAGCTGTTTTTT,TRBJ2-2,many,TRBD1,TRBV5-1
CASSLSLAATDTQYF,TGTGCCAGCAGCTTATCACTAGCGGCGACAGATACGCAGTATTTT,TRBJ2-3,many,TRBD2,TRBV7-2
CASSESPSYNEQFF,TGTGCCAGCAGTGAATCGCCGTCCTACAATGAGCAGTTCTTC,TRBJ2-1,few,NA,TRBV2
CASSPFPRKSSYNEQFF,TGTGCCAGCAGTCCCTTTCCGCGGAAAAGCTCCTACAATGAGCAGTTCTTC,TRBJ2-1,many,NA,TRBV6-4
CASSFQSDGNQPQHF,TGTGCCAGCAGTTTTCAGTCGGACGGCAATCAGCCCCAGCATTTT,TRBJ1-5,many,NA,TRBV6-2/TRBV6-3
CASSQEVSVYNEQFF,TGCGCCAGCAGCCAAGAGGTGTCAGTCTACAATGAGCAGTTCTTC,TRBJ2-1,many,NA,TRBV4-3
CASSPEWGPRMNTEAFF,TGTGCCAGCTCACCGGAATGGGGCCCGAGAATGAACACTGAAGCTTTCTTT,TRBJ1-1,NA,NA,TRBV18
CASSLQTNTGELFF,TGTGCCAGCAGCCTACAGACGAACACCGGGGAGCTGTTTTTT,TRBJ2-2,many,NA,TRBV4-2
CSARVGTGGSTDTQYF,TGCAGTGCTAGAGTTGGGACAGGGGGGAGCACAGATACGCAGTATTTT,TRBJ2-3,many,TRBD1,TRBV20-1
CASSTRKRSSTDTQYF,TGTGCCAGCTCGACTAGAAAGCGGAGTAGCACAGATACGCAGTATTTT,TRBJ2-3,NA,NA,TRBV18
CASSYSRSASRDNEQFF,TGTGCCAGCAGTTACTCGAGATCGGCTAGCAGAGACAATGAGCAGTTCTTC,TRBJ2-1,many,NA,TRBV6-5
CASSLVHTGELFF,TGTGCCAGCAGCTTGGTCCACACCGGGGAGCTGTTTTTT,TRBJ2-2,many,NA,TRBV5-6
CSVGSRVGRSYNEQFF,TGCAGCGTCGGTTCAAGAGTGGGACGCTCCTACAATGAGCAGTTCTTC,TRBJ2-1,many,NA,TRBV29-1
CRATLGQGTDTQYF,TGCAGGGCCACGCTGGGACAGGGGACAGATACGCAGTATTTT,TRBJ2-3,many,TRBD1,TRBV20-1
CASSQGQGASTDTQYF,TGCGCCAGCAGCCAGGGACAGGGGGCAAGCACAGATACGCAGTATTTT,TRBJ2-3,many,TRBD1,TRBV5-1
CSAPPGGRPTDTQYF,TGCAGTGCACCCCCCGGCGGGCGTCCCACAGATACGCAGTATTTT,TRBJ2-3,few,NA,TRBV20-1
CSVVWVYGYTF,TGCAGCGTAGTCTGGGTCTATGGCTACACCTTC,TRBJ1-2,many,NA,TRBV29-1
CASSMDGEETQYF,TGTGCCAGCAGCATGGACGGGGAAGAGACCCAGTACTTC,TRBJ2-5,many,NA,TRBV27
CASGRGGGQDTQYF,TGCGCCAGCGGGCGTGGGGGGGGGCAGGATACGCAGTATTTT,TRBJ2-3,many,NA,TRBV4-3
CASSSGALAKNIQYF,TGCGCCAGCAGCTCAGGCGCGCTAGCCAAAAACATTCAGTACTTC,TRBJ2-4,many,NA,TRBV5-1
CASSFGSNTGELFF,TGCGCCAGCAGCTTTGGTTCGAACACCGGGGAGCTGTTTTTT,TRBJ2-2,many,NA,TRBV5-1